This TCR beta chain was found in a study of cytomegalovirus exposure and HLA in healthy donors. Germline loops: CDR1 MDHEN, CDR2 SYDVKM. V was cut by 2 bases and J by 5 bases, with 16 bases left in between. The length of the CDR3 is 17 residues. PCR used 60 Vbeta primers and 13 Jbeta primers. Data came from immunoSEQ multiplex PCR; TCRdb stores just in-frame clones and leaves some out. The table lists fewer than 250,000 clones, 70% to 90% of them singletons, with more than 1.5% in the top ten. Findings of the study overall: Specific recognition of CMV antigens was confirmed in vitro for a few chains (all CMV-associated). More clonal expansion characterized HLA-associated TCR beta chains than equally common others in a later analysis. It was taken for granted in presence/absence analyses that sequencing depth across donors was roughly uniform.

As concerns this clone: What it recognizes is unknown.

The chain has TRBV28 and TRBJ1-6; D is perhaps TRBD1 (6 bases). The sequencing sample was made of PBMCs. The source is a woman aged 18-29 years in good health and CMV-seronegative. CDR3 sequence (DNA): TGTGCCAGCAGTTTAGTTGGGACAAGGGAAAATAATTCACCCCTCCACTTT. Its protein product is CASSLVGTRENNSPLHF.